Here is one TCR beta chain with its context. Antigen unknown. The data originate from a study of cytomegalovirus exposure and HLA in healthy donors. The wider study: The approximately 710 first-cohort repertoires and the 95 to 150 validation repertoires shared the same platform, a later analysis reported. Notes on the study in general: It was found in a later analysis that first-cohort TCR clusters tended to co-occur in the 90 to 150 validation repertoires.

Produced via immunoSEQ multiplex PCR; TCRdb's table is partial and in-frame only. Of about 130,000 clones listed, approximately 89% were seen once; the top ten hold around 1.3%. Looked up from germline, CDR1 is SGHNT and CDR2 is YYREEE (reference sequence). The V end was cut by 4 bases, the J end by 7 bases, with 8 bases between. The CDR3 length is 12 residues. Specimen: PBMCs. This receptor was obtained from a woman in her late teens or twenties in good health and CMV-seronegative. V usage is TRBV5-4 and J usage is TRBJ2-2; D unclear. The CDR3 loop reads CASSTRSGELFF. CDR3 DNA sequence: TGTGCCAGCAGCACCCGGAGCGGGGAGCTGTTTTTT.